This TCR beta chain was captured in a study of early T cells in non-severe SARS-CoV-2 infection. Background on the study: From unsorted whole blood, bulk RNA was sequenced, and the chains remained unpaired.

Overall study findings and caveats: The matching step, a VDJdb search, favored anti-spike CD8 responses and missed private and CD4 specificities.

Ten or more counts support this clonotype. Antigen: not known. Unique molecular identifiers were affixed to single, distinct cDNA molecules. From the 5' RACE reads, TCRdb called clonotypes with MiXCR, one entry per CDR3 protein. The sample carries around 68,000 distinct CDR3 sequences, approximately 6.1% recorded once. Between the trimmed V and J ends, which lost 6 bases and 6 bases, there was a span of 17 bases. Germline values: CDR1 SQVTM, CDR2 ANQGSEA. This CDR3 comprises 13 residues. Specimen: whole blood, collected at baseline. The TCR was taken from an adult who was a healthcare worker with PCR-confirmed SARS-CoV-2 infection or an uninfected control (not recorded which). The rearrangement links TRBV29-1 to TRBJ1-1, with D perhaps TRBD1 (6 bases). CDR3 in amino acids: CSVAQGRGAEAFF. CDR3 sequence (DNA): TGCAGCGTCGCACAGGGCCGGGGCGCTGAAGCTTTCTTT.